This T cell receptor beta chain stems from a study of vaccination and CD4 T cells after COVID-19. Per the germline V gene, CDR1 is KGHSH and CDR2 is LQKENI. Trimming cost V 6 bases and J 5 bases, with 14 bases left between them. The CDR3 runs 13 residues. Sample time point: late sampling 161 to 241 days after vaccination in a few convalescent patients. Treatment here: approximately 11-day PBMC culture with coronavirus spike peptide pools or control peptides (ViraFEST assay). The Oncomine TCR Beta short-read assay generated sequence data from the DNA of cultured CD4+ T cells. From the PCR reads, TCRdb called clonotypes with MiXCR, one entry per CDR3 protein. The sample holds more than 25,000 distinct CDR3 sequences, roughly 38% seen once. Note on this clonotype: Its antigen is unknown.

The chain recombines TRBV18 with TRBJ2-7; TRBD2 is a possible D gene (7 bases). The sequences come from CD4+ T cells from blood, cultured in vitro, collected about 7 months after SARS-CoV-2 vaccination. This TCR came from a human donor who had recovered from COVID-19. The CDR3 region has the DNA TGTGCCAGCTCGTCCCTCGGGGGGCACGAGCAGTACTTC. It is translated as CASSSLGGHEQYF.